This TCR beta chain was obtained from a study of early T cells in non-severe SARS-CoV-2 infection. Whole-study context: Whole-blood bulk RNA, unsorted, was sequenced, and chains were unpaired.

This clonotype was found many times. Its antigen is as yet unknown. The library protocol tagged individual cDNA molecules with unique molecular identifiers. TCRdb ran MiXCR on the 5' RACE reads and lists one entry per CDR3 protein. The table records about 64,000 distinct CDR3 sequences, over 4.5% of them present only once. This CDR3 region has 14 residues. Study observations and caveats: The VDJdb matching leaned toward anti-spike CD8 responses and overlooked private and CD4 specificities.

The TCR originated in an adult who was a healthcare worker with PCR-confirmed SARS-CoV-2 infection or an uninfected control (not recorded which). The sequenced material came from whole blood. The rearrangement joins TRBV21-1 to TRBJ2-4; the DNA was not compared with TRBD1, the D call given in the table. TRBV21-1 is classified as a pseudogene. The CDR3 is CASSRERESNIQYF. In DNA, the CDR3 is TGTGCCAGCAGCAGAGAACGGGAATCAAACATTCAGTACTTC.